The source of this T cell receptor (beta chain) is a study of molecular identifiers for immune sequencing clone quantification. The CDR3 loop spans 14 amino acids. The germline CDR1 and CDR2 sequences are LNHDA and SQIVND (reference sequence). V shed 2 bases, J shed 8 bases, and the junction held 6 bases outside the gene matches. TCRdb reprocessed the PCR reads with MiXCR, giving one entry per CDR3 protein. The sample consists of about 40,000 distinct CDR3 sequences, less than 20% of them appearing once. Study observations and caveats: Over 98% of effector molecules, yet under 1% of naive-cell molecules, were held by clones above 20 RNA copies. Highly expanded clone sizes could be underestimated through barcode sharing by identical TCR molecules.

This clonotype was counted at least ten times. What it binds is not known. The material sequenced was naive CD8+ T cells from blood, with Jurkat cell RNA spiked in. Subset denoted: FACS-sorted CD8+CD4-CCR7+CD45RA+ naive T cells. The TCR originated in a human donor in good health. Some libraries in this study had Jurkat cell RNA spiked in. The chain combines TRBV19 with TRBJ2-1, with 7 bases fitting TRBD2. The CDR3 loop reads CASSILGGSDEQFF. In DNA form, the CDR3 reads TGTGCCAGTAGTATACTCGGCGGGAGCGATGAGCAGTTCTTC.